This T cell receptor beta chain was sequenced during a study of control samples from healthy donors and cancer patients. Germline loops: CDR1 MNHNS, CDR2 SASEGT. The V and J ends lost 2 bases and 0 bases respectively, with 11 bases between them. This CDR3 is built from 16 residues. Method: immunoSEQ multiplex PCR; TCRdb's copy keeps in-frame clones and lacks some. The repertoire holds 150,000 to 200,000 clones, with 85% to 90% as singletons. Relative to its sample, this clone is medium-sized. The sample taken for sequencing was blood. The chain couples TRBV6-1 to TRBJ1-5; perhaps TRBD1 as D (5 bases). This TCR came from a man between 18 and 29 years old in good health. The CDR3 reads CASSEWDGYSNQPQHF. The CDR3 coding sequence is TGTGCCAGCAGTGAATGGGACGGATATAGCAATCAGCCCCAGCATTTT.